These T cell receptor beta chains were read from a single sample in a study of T cell responses to AZD1222 COVID-19 vaccine. Generated by immunoSEQ multiplex PCR, the TCRdb table keeps only in-frame clones and is missing some. The profile shows 95,000 to 150,000 clones, about 93% of them singletons. The sequencing used peripheral blood, collected 28 days after the second AZD1222 dose. The receptors were sampled from an adult who received the AZD1222 COVID-19 vaccine. Both conserved end residues are part of each CDR3. D genes are given only for firm matches. Expanded clones get a size class; other rows say once, few or many, or leave the size out.

TRBJ1-2,once,TRBV19,-,TGTGCCAGTAGTATGGTGGCAGATAACTATGGCTACACCTTC,CASSMVADNYGYTF
TRBJ2-5,-,TRBV6-2/TRBV6-3,TRBD1,TGTGCCAGCAGTCCAAACAGGGGCCTCGGGGAGACCCAGTACTTC,CASSPNRGLGETQYF
TRBJ2-2,-,TRBV14,-,TGTGCCAGCAGCCCGCCATCCACCGGGGAGCTGTTTTTT,CASSPPSTGELFF
TRBJ2-7,-,TRBV5-6,TRBD1,TGTGCCAGCACTACCTGGGGACAGGGTTATGAGCAGTACTTC,CASTTWGQGYEQYF
TRBJ2-3,-,TRBV28,-,TGTGCCAGCAGTCCCCAGGGGTACACAGATACGCAGTATTTT,CASSPQGYTDTQYF
TRBJ1-2,-,TRBV27,-,TGTGCCAGCAGTTTAAGGTCGGGACGCTATGGCTACACCTTC,CASSLRSGRYGYTF
TRBJ1-1,-,TRBV19,-,TGTGCCAGTACCGCGCGGGGGAGGACTGAAGCTTTCTTT,CASTARGRTEAFF
TRBJ2-7,-,TRBV5-1,-,TGCGCCAGCAGCTTTGACCGCAACGAGCAGTACTTC,CASSFDRNEQYF
TRBJ2-7,-,TRBV7-9,TRBD1,TGTGCCAGCAGTAACGGGGACAGGAGCTCCTACGAGCAGTACTTC,CASSNGDRSSYEQYF
TRBJ1-5,-,TRBV5-6,-,TGTGCCAGCAGCTTGGGGACTAGCAATCAGCCCCAGCATTTT,CASSLGTSNQPQHF
TRBJ2-7,-,TRBV14,-,TGTGCCAGCAGCCCCGAGATGGGGCCCTACGAGCAGTACTTC,CASSPEMGPYEQYF
TRBJ1-6,few,TRBV7-6,-,TGTGCCAGCAGCTTAATAATGGCAGGATTTTCACCCCTCCACTTT,CASSLIMAGFSPLHF
TRBJ1-2,-,TRBV6-1,-,TGTGCCAGCAGTGAAGTGGGGGACTATGGCTACACCTTC,CASSEVGDYGYTF
TRBJ1-4,-,TRBV2,TRBD1,TGTGCCAGCACCGGGGGACAGCCTAATGAAAAACTGTTTTTT,CASTGGQPNEKLFF
TRBJ1-2,-,TRBV6-5,-,TGTGCCAGCAGTCAGGCCTGGGATAACTATGGCTACACCTTC,CASSQAWDNYGYTF
TRBJ1-6,-,TRBV5-6,-,TGTGCCAGCAGCTTTACGAACCGCGGCCAGCTCTATAATTCACCCCTCCACTTT,CASSFTNRGQLYNSPLHF
TRBJ2-7,-,TRBV9,-,TGTGCCAGCAGCCCAGAGGGCAGGGCAGGCTACGAGCAGTACTTC,CASSPEGRAGYEQYF
TRBJ1-2,-,TRBV19,-,TGTGCCAGTACGCAACAGGGATTGGGTGGCTACACCTTC,CASTQQGLGGYTF
TRBJ1-1,-,TRBV7-9,TRBD1,TGTGCCAGCAGCTTGGTACAGGGGGACACTGAAGCTTTCTTT,CASSLVQGDTEAFF
TRBJ2-2,-,TRBV7-2,-,TGTGCCAGCAGCCAAATGGCCCTAGCTGGGAAGCTGTTTTTT,CASSQMALAGKLFF
TRBJ1-2,once,TRBV15,-,TGTGCCACCAGCACACCCCTAGGATTGGGGGGGGCTCATGGCTACACCTTC,CATSTPLGLGGAHGYTF
TRBJ1-5,-,TRBV28,TRBD1,TGTGCCAGCAGTACGGCGACAGGGATTTCGGGGAGCAATCAGCCCCAGCATTTT,CASSTATGISGSNQPQHF
TRBJ2-7,-,TRBV13,-,TGTGCCAGCAGCCCCGTCGGAGGTCCCTCCTACGAGCAGTACTTC,CASSPVGGPSYEQYF
TRBJ1-3,-,TRBV5-1,-,TGCGCCAGCAGACCGACAGGTGGATTAGGTGGAAACACCATATATTTT,CASRPTGGLGGNTIYF
TRBJ1-3,-,TRBV7-2,TRBD1,TGTGCCAGCAGCCCGGACAGGGGTTATGGAAACACCATATATTTT,CASSPDRGYGNTIYF
TRBJ2-1,once,TRBV3-1/TRBV3-2,TRBD2,TGTGCCAGCAGAGTCAGCGGGAGTCTCCACAATGAGCAGTTCTTC,CASRVSGSLHNEQFF
TRBJ2-3,-,TRBV30,TRBD2,TGTGCCTGGAGCGGGGGCGGGGGGAGCACAGATACGCAGTATTTT,CAWSGGGGSTDTQYF
TRBJ1-1,-,TRBV21-1,-,TGTGCCAGTTCTCCGAGGGCAGGGTGGGGGACTGAAGCTTTCTTT,CASSPRAGWGTEAFF
TRBJ1-1,-,TRBV30,-,TGTGCCTGGAGTGTAAGTTTGAGGGGGAACACTGAAGCTTTCTTT,CAWSVSLRGNTEAFF
TRBJ2-5,once,TRBV15,-,TGTGCCACCAGCAGAGATCACACTATCCAAGAGACCCAGTACTTC,CATSRDHTIQETQYF
TRBJ1-6,few,TRBV7-2,TRBD1,TGTGCCAGCAGTCGGGACAGGGCAACACCCCTCCACTTT,CASSRDRATPLHF
TRBJ1-2,-,TRBV10-3,-,TGTGCCATCAGTGTACAGACGTCGGCTAACTATGGCTACACCTTC,CAISVQTSANYGYTF
TRBJ2-3,-,TRBV30,TRBD2,TGTGCCTGGAGTGTCACAGTGGCGGGAGAGGGTACGCAGTATTTT,CAWSVTVAGEGTQYF
TRBJ1-2,-,TRBV11-2,-,TGTGCCAGCAGCTTAGGTGGAGTACGGGGCCAGTCCTATGGCTACACCTTC,CASSLGGVRGQSYGYTF
TRBJ1-2,-,TRBV7-2,TRBD1,TGTGCCAGCAGCGGACAGGGAACGAGAGGCTACACCTTC,CASSGQGTRGYTF
TRBJ2-1,-,TRBV4-1,TRBD2,TGCGCCAGCAGCCAAGACGGTAGCGGGATCGACAATGAGCAGTTCTTC,CASSQDGSGIDNEQFF
TRBJ1-3,-,TRBV6-2/TRBV6-3,-,TGTGCCAGCAGTTACTCGACTGATAGGAACACCATATATTTT,CASSYSTDRNTIYF
TRBJ2-7,-,TRBV9,-,TGTGCCAGCAGCGTAGAAGACACACCTAATTCCTACGAGCAGTACTTC,CASSVEDTPNSYEQYF
TRBJ2-7,-,TRBV3-1/TRBV3-2,-,TGTGCCAGCAGCCACGCCTTTTTGTGCGGGTATTCCTACGAGCAGTACTTC,CASSHAFLCGYSYEQYF
TRBJ1-1,once,TRBV27,TRBD1,TGTGCCAGCAGAACTACAGGGGGCACTGAAGCTTTCTTT,CASRTTGGTEAFF
TRBJ1-1,-,TRBV18,-,TGTGCCAGCTCATCGACAGGAGAGGGAGTGAACACTGAAGCTTTCTTT,CASSSTGEGVNTEAFF
TRBJ2-4,-,TRBV18,-,TGTGCCAGCTCACTACCGGGCGCTTCGGCCAAAAACATTCAGTACTTC,CASSLPGASAKNIQYF
TRBJ2-7,-,TRBV6-2/TRBV6-3,-,TGTGCCAGCAGTTACCCACATCTTGGGGAGCAGTACTTC,CASSYPHLGEQYF
TRBJ2-7,-,TRBV2,-,TGTGCCAGCAGTGAAGGGACCTCCTACGAGCAGTACTTC,CASSEGTSYEQYF
TRBJ1-3,-,TRBV7-2,TRBD1,TGTGCCAGCAGTGGACAGGGCTCTGGAAACACCATATATTTT,CASSGQGSGNTIYF
TRBJ2-5,-,TRBV10-1,TRBD2,TGCGCCAGCAGTGAGGGTGGTAGCGGGGTTGAGACCCAGTACTTC,CASSEGGSGVETQYF
TRBJ1-1,-,TRBV18,-,TGTGCCAGCTCACCTAGGACGGCAAACACTGAAGCTTTCTTT,CASSPRTANTEAFF
TRBJ1-4,-,TRBV9,-,TGTGCCAGCAGCGTAGGCCCAACTAATGAAAAACTGTTTTTT,CASSVGPTNEKLFF
TRBJ1-5,-,TRBV7-8,-,TGTGCCAGCAGCTTATCCGGAAATCAGCCCCAGCATTTT,CASSLSGNQPQHF
TRBJ1-5,-,TRBV19,-,TGTGCCAGTAGTATAAAATTCGGAACAGTCTTGGAGCCCCAGCATTTT,CASSIKFGTVLEPQHF
TRBJ2-1,-,TRBV3-1/TRBV3-2,-,TGTGCCAGCAGCCTAGACAAATCCTCCTACAATGAGCAGTTCTTC,CASSLDKSSYNEQFF
TRBJ2-7,-,TRBV6-9,TRBD1,TGTGCCAGCAGCCTGGACAGGGGGGATGTCTACGAGCAGTACTTC,CASSLDRGDVYEQYF
TRBJ2-5,-,TRBV6-2/TRBV6-3,-,TGTGCCAGCAGTTTCGGGGGAGAGGAGACCCAGTACTTC,CASSFGGEETQYF
TRBJ2-1,-,TRBV5-1,-,TGCGCCAGCAGCCAGGAGGGGGGCTGGTCCTACAATGAGCAGTTCTTC,CASSQEGGWSYNEQFF
TRBJ1-5,-,TRBV6-4,TRBD1,TGTGCCAGCAGCGGACAGGGGCTGCAGCCCCAGCATTTT,CASSGQGLQPQHF
TRBJ1-3,-,TRBV7-2,-,TGTGCCAGCAGCTTAGCCCCCGTGGGAGGGATTGCGACCTTTAACACCATATATTTT,CASSLAPVGGIATFNTIYF
TRBJ1-5,-,TRBV6-5,TRBD1,TGTGCCAGCAGAAAAACAGGGGGCGCGCAGCCCCAGCATTTT,CASRKTGGAQPQHF
TRBJ1-2,-,TRBV28,-,TGTGCCAGCAGTTACCGGGCCGGGGTAGGCTACACCTTC,CASSYRAGVGYTF
TRBJ1-2,once,TRBV5-1,-,TGCGCCAGCAGCTTGGCGGGGACCCCTAACTATGGCTACACCTTC,CASSLAGTPNYGYTF